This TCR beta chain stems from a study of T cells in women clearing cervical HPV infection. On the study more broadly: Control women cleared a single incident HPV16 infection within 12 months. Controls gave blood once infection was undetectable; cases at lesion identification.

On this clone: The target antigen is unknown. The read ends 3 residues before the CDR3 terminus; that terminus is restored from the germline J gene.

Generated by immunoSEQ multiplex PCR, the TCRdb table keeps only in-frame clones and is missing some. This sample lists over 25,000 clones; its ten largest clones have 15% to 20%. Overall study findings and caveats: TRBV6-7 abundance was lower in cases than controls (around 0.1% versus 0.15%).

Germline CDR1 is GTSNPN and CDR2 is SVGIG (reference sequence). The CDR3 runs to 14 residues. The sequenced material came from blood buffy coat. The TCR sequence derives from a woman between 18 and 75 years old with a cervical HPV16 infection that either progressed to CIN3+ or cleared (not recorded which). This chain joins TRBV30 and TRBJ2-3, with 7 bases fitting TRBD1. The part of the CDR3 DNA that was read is TGTGCCTGGAGTTTGGGGACAGTAGGGGAGACG. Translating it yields CAWSLGTVGET. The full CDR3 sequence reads CAWSLGTVGETQYF.